The 6 T cell receptor beta chains listed next were all sequenced from one sample in a study of T cells in Graves' hyperthyroidism and ophthalmopathy. TCR beta CDR3 region amplification was performed from RNA transcripts. With the HTBI primer set, the TCR CDR3 went through a first round of RT-PCR. TCRdb called the multiplex PCR reads again in MiXCR, with one record for every CDR3 protein. The repertoire holds 370,000 or so distinct CDR3 sequences, about 13% seen once, with around 20% in the top ten. The source material was blood. The receptor source for this set is a man under 40 with Graves' hyperthyroidism that later progressed to Graves' ophthalmopathy.

There are many counts of this clonotype. This chain uses TRBV11-3 with TRBJ1-2, with TRBD1 identical over 11 bases. V was pared by 10 bases and J by 7 bases, with 8 bases of the junction left unmatched. The germline V gene encodes CDR1 SGHNT and CDR2 YENEEA. This CDR3 region has 13 residues. The CDR3 here is CATFGQGASGYTF. In DNA, the CDR3 is TGTGCCACCTTCGGACAGGGGGCTAGTGGCTACACCTTC.

The chain employs TRBV12-3 or TRBV12-4 and TRBJ2-1, with 15 bases aligning to TRBD2. This CDR3 comprises 16 residues. V shed 6 bases, J shed 8 bases, and the junction held 8 bases outside the gene matches. The CDR3 sequence is CASSAGLAGGMDEQFF. Written as DNA, the CDR3 is TGTGCCAGCAGCGCAGGACTAGCGGGGGGGATGGATGAGCAGTTCTTC.

This clonotype was counted at least ten times. The gene calls are TRBV28 and TRBJ1-5; no clear D. CDR3 length equals 14 residues. Germline V gives CDR1 MDHEN, CDR2 SYDVKM. Trimming cost V 2 bases and J 4 bases, with 9 bases left between them. The CDR3 loop reads CASSLQGNNQPQHF. DNA for the CDR3: TGTGCCAGCAGTTTACAAGGGAATAATCAGCCCCAGCATTTT.

This clonotype was detected a few times. The J gene is TRBJ1-4, the V gene TRBV25-1; TRBD1 agrees at 10 bases. This CDR3 region has 14 residues. CDR1 is MGHDK and CDR2 is SYGVNS in the germline V gene. The trim removed 9 bases at V and 8 bases at J, leaving 9 bases unmatched. CDR3 residues: CASPEPDRGEKLFF. CDR3 bases: TGTGCCAGTCCCGAGCCGGACAGGGGGGAAAAACTGTTTTTT.

This clonotype was seen a handful of times. This sequence joins TRBV24-1 and TRBJ2-3, with D maybe TRBD2 (5 bases). The CDR3 is 15 residues long. V dropped 0 bases and J dropped 2 bases, with 8 bases sitting between them. Germline loops: CDR1 KGHDR, CDR2 SFDVKD. CDR3 residues: CATSDLGRDTDTQYF. The CDR3, as DNA: TGTGCCACCAGTGATTTGGGCCGGGACACAGATACGCAGTATTTT.

The CDR3 here is CASSEAIGNKAPLHF. The CDR3 DNA is TGTGCCAGCAGTGAAGCGATAGGGAATAAGGCACCCCTCCACTTT. This chain uses TRBV6-1 with TRBJ1-6; D uncertain. The V and J ends lost 0 bases and 11 bases respectively, with 14 bases between them. This CDR3 spans 15 amino acids. The germline gives CDR1 MNHNS, CDR2 SASEGT.